The clone carrying this TCR beta chain has a count of ten or more. The target antigen is unknown. The data are from a study of T-cell reconstitution after alpha-beta-depleted transplantation in children. Points from the study as a whole: For some patients, TCRbeta diversity was high at day 60 because of recipient T cells and thymic progenitors that survived. Fresh T-cell production supplied most of the T-cell counts and diversity seen one year after transplant.

This sample's TCRbeta library carried unique molecular identifier barcodes. A single record per CDR3 protein comes from TCRdb applying MiXCR to the PCR reads. The sample has tens of thousands of distinct CDR3 sequences; 4.9% are singletons. The V gene lost 2 bases and the J gene lost 1 base, with 9 bases spanning the gap. Germline CDR1 is SGHDN and CDR2 is FVKESK. The CDR3 has 14 amino acids. The receptor was isolated from a boy under two years old who had a stem cell transplant for acute myeloid leukemia, so the T cells may come from the graft donor. The input for sequencing was PBMCs, mostly from graft donor cells, taken 180 days after TCRalphabeta/CD19-depleted stem cell transplant. This chain joins TRBV14 and TRBJ2-7; the D is unclear. This CDR3 is CASSQPPLSYEQYF. DNA for the CDR3: TGTGCCAGCAGCCAACCGCCACTTTCCTACGAGCAGTACTTC.